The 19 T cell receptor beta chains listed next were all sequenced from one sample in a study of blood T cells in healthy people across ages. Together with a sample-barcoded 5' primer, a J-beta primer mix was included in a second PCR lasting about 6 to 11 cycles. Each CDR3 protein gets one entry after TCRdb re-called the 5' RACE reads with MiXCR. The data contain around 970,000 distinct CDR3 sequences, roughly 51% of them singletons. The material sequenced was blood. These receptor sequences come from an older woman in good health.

The CDR3 bases are TGCGCCAGCAGCCTGGAATCTAGCTTTGAGCAGTTCTTC. This sequence encodes CASSLESSFEQFF. V gene TRBV4-3 combines with J gene TRBJ2-1; D may be TRBD2 (5 bases). This CDR3 contains 13 residues. V dropped 4 bases and J dropped 9 bases, with 13 bases sitting between them. From germline, CDR1 is LGHNA and CDR2 YSLEER.

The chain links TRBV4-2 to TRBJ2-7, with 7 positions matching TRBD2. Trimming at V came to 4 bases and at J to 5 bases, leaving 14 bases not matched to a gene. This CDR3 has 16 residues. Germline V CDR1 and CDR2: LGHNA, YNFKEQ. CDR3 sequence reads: CASSLPWASGVNEQYF. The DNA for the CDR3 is TGTGCCAGCAGCCTCCCTTGGGCCAGCGGGGTTAACGAGCAGTACTTC.

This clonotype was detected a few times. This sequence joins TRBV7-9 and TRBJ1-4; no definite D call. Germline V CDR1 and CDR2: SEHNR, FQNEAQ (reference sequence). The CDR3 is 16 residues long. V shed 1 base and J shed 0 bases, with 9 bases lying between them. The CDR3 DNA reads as TGTGCCAGCAGCTTAGTGTCCGGTGCAACTAATGAAAAACTGTTTTTT. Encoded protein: CASSLVSGATNEKLFF.

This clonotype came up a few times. CDR3 protein: CASSYGLAPSGTQYF. Here the CDR3 DNA reads TGTGCCAGCAGCTACGGACTAGCGCCCTCGGGCACGCAGTATTTT. This sequence joins TRBV7-9 and TRBJ2-3; 9 bases map to TRBD2. Germline V lookup: CDR1 SEHNR, CDR2 FQNEAQ (reference sequence). V shed 4 bases, J shed 9 bases, and the junction held 11 bases outside the gene matches. CDR3 length equals 15 residues. The complete variable domain, with remaining parts taken from reference TRBV7-9 and TRBJ2-3, reads DTGVSQNPRHKITKRGQNVTFRCDPISEHNRLYWYRQTLGQGPEFLTYFQNEAQLEKSRLLSDRFSAERPKGSFSTLEIQRTEQGDSAMYLCASSYGLAPSGTQYFGPGTRLTVL.

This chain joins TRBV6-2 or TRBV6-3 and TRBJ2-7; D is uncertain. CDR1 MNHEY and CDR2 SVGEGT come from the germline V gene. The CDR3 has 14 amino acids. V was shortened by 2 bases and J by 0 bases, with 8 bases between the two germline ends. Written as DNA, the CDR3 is TGTGCCAGCAGTTACAGAGGAAGCTCCTACGAGCAGTACTTC. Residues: CASSYRGSSYEQYF.

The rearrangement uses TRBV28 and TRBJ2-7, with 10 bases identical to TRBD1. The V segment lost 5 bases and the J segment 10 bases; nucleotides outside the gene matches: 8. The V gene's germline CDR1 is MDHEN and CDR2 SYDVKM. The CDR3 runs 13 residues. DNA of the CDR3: TGTGCCAGCAGTCGGACAGGGGGAGAGTCCCAGTACTTC. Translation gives CASSRTGGESQYF.

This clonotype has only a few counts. The DNA for the CDR3 is TGTGCCAGCAAGCGGGAGGTCACAGATACGCAGTATTTT. Translating gives CASKREVTDTQYF. The chain links TRBV2 to TRBJ2-3; 9 positions agree with TRBD2. Germline V gene data show CDR1 as SNHLY and CDR2 as FYNNEI. This CDR3 is built from 13 residues. V was pared by 7 bases and J by 2 bases, with 1 base of the junction left unmatched.

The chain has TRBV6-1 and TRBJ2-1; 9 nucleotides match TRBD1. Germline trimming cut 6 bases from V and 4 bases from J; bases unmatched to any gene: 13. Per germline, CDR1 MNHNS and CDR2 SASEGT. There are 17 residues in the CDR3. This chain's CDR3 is CASSRQTGGAEYNEQFF. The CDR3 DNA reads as TGTGCCAGCAGCCGACAGACAGGGGGAGCCGAGTACAATGAGCAGTTCTTC.

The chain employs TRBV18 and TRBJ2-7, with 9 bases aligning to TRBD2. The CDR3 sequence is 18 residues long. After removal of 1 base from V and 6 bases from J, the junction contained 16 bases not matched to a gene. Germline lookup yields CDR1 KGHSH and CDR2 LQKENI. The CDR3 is CASSPRMLAGAPQSEQYF. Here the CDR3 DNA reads TGTGCCAGCTCACCACGGATGTTAGCGGGAGCCCCGCAGAGCGAGCAGTACTTC.

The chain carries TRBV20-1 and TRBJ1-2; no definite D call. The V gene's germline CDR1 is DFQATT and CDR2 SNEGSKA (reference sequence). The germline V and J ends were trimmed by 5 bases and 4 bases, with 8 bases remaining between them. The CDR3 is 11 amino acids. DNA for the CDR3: TGCAGTGCTTACCGGGCCTATGGCTACACCTTC. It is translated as CSAYRAYGYTF.

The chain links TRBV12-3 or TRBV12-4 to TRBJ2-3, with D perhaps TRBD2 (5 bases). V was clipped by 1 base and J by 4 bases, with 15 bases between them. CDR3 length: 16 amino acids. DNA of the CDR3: TGTGCCAGCAGTTTAGATGTAGCGATGGTCCCAGATACGCAGTATTTT. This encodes CASSLDVAMVPDTQYF.

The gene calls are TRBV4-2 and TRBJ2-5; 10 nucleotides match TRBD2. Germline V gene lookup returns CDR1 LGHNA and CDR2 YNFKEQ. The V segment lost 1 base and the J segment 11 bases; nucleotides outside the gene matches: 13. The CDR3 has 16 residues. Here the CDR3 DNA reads TGTGCCAGCAGCCAAGGCGGGACTAGCGCGACCAATGAGCAGTACTTC. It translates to CASSQGGTSATNEQYF.

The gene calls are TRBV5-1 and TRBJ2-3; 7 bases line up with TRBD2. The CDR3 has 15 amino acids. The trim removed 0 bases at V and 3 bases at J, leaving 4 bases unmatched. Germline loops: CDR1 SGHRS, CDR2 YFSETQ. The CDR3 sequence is CASSLGRERTDTQYF. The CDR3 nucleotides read TGCGCCAGCAGCTTGGGGCGGGAGCGGACAGATACGCAGTATTTT.

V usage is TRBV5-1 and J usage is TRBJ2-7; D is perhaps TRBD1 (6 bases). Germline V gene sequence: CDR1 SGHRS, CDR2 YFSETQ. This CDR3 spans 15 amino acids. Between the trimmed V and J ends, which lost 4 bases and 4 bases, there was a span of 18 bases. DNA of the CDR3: TGCGCCAGCAGCCCTCGAATGGGGACACCATACGAGCAGTACTTC. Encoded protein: CASSPRMGTPYEQYF.

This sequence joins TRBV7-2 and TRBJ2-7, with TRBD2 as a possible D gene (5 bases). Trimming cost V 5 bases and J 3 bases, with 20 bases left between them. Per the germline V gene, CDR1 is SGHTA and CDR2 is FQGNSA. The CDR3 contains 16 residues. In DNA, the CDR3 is TGTGCCAGCAGCGAGTTGGAGGATAGCCCCTACTACGAGCAGTACTTC. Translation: CASSELEDSPYYEQYF.

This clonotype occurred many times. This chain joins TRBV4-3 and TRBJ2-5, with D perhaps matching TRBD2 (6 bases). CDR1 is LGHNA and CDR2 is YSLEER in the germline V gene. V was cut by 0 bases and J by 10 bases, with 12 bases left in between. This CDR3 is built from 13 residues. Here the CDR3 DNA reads TGCGCCAGCAGCCAAGATCTTGGGGGGAACCAGTACTTC. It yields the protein CASSQDLGGNQYF.

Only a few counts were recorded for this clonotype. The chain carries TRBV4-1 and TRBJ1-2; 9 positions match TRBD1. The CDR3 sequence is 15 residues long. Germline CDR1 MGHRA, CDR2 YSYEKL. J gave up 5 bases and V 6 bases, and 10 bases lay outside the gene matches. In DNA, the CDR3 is TGCGCCAGCAGGCCTCCGGGACAGGGAGTATATGGCTACACCTTC. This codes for CASRPPGQGVYGYTF.

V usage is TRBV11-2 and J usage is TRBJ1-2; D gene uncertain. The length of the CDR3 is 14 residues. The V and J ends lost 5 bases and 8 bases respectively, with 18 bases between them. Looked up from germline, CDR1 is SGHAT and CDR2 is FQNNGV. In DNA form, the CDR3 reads TGTGCCAGCAGCCCCGGACGGAGTCCCCAAGGCTACACCTTC. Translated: CASSPGRSPQGYTF.

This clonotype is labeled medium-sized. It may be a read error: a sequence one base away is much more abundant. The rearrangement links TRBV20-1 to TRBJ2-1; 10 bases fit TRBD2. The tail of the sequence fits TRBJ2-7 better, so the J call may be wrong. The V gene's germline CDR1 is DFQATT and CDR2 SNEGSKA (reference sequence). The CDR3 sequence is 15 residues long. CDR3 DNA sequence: TGCAGTGCTCTTAAGCGGGAGGGCTCCTACAATGAGCAGTACTTC. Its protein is CSALKREGSYNEQYF.